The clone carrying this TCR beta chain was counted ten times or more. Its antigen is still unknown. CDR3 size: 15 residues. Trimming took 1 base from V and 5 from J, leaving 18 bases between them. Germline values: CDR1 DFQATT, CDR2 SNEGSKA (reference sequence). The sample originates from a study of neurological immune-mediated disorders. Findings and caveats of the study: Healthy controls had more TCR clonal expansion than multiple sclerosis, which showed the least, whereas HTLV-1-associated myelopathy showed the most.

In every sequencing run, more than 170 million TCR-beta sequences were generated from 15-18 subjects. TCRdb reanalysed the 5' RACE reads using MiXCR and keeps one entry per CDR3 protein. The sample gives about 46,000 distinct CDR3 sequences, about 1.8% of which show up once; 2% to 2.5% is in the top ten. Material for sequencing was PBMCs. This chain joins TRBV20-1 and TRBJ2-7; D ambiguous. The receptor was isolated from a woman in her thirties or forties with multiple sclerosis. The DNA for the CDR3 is TGCAGTGCTAGAGTCCCAGGCACCTTCTTGGACGAGCAGTACTTC. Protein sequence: CSARVPGTFLDEQYF.